The 15 T cell receptor beta chains listed next were all sequenced from one sample in a study of blood T cells in healthy people across ages. Then a second PCR, running roughly 6 to 11 cycles, was carried out with a sample-barcoded 5' primer and a J-beta primer mix. TCRdb analysed the 5' RACE reads with MiXCR anew, one entry per CDR3 protein. The table shows some 560,000 distinct CDR3 sequences, with about a quarter occurring only once. The sample was also reused in another study, on T cells of mothers and their children.

The sample taken for sequencing was blood. Receptors originate from a boy aged 2-9 years in good health.

This clonotype appeared a few times. The chain joins TRBV12-5 to TRBJ2-1, with a possible D match to TRBD2 (7 bases). The DNA end is a closer match to TRBJ2-7, so the J assignment may be wrong. The CDR3 length is 17 residues. Per germline, CDR1 LGHNT and CDR2 FRNRAP. CDR3 sequence reads: CASGLDWGGGSSYEQYF. CDR3 coding DNA: TGTGCTAGTGGTTTGGATTGGGGAGGGGGTAGTTCTTACGAGCAGTACTTC.

This chain uses TRBV19 with TRBJ1-2; D may be TRBD1 (5 bases). V lost 5 bases and J lost 13, with 14 bases in between. Germline CDR1 LNHDA, CDR2 SQIVND (reference sequence). The length of the CDR3 is 11 residues. CDR3 protein: CASSRGREFTF. The CDR3 DNA follows: TGTGCCAGTAGTCGGGGGAGGGAGTTCACCTTC.

This clonotype was counted between two and nine times. The gene calls are TRBV11-2 and TRBJ2-5; 8 bases are shared with TRBD1. The CDR3 is 16 amino acids. The V gene end was trimmed by 5 bases and the J gene end by 5 bases; junction bases not matched to a gene: 13. Germline V gene data show CDR1 as SGHAT and CDR2 as FQNNGV. The CDR3 coding sequence is TGTGCCAGCAGCCTAGTGGGCCAGGGGGCGAGGGAGACCCAGTACTTC. Translating it yields CASSLVGQGARETQYF.

This clonotype occurred once. The V call is TRBV6-1, the J call TRBJ2-7; 7 nucleotides match TRBD1. Trimming cost V 7 bases and J 4 bases; bases outside gene matches: 10. Germline CDR1 and CDR2: MNHNS and SASEGT. The CDR3 is 14 amino acids. The CDR3 is CASIRQGALYEQYF. CDR3 coding DNA: TGTGCCAGCATCAGACAGGGAGCTTTATACGAGCAGTACTTC.

This clonotype was found a few times. The chain uses TRBV29-1 and TRBJ1-1; weak D call: TRBD1 (5 bases). Trimming pared 4 bases from V and 5 bases from J, leaving 17 bases between. This CDR3 contains 14 residues. Germline CDR1 reads SQVTM; CDR2 reads ANQGSEA. The CDR3 loop reads CSVVLRQPETEAFF. The CDR3 nucleotides are TGCAGCGTTGTTTTAAGACAGCCAGAGACTGAAGCTTTCTTT.

This chain uses TRBV10-3 with TRBJ1-6; 7 bases match TRBD1. Germline lookup yields CDR1 ENHRY and CDR2 SYGVKD. The junction had 12 bases not matched to a gene; V was cut back by 0 bases and J by 7 bases. The CDR3 sequence is 18 residues long. The CDR3 reads CAISESTSGGPFNSPLHF. CDR3 in DNA: TGTGCCATCAGTGAGTCGACGTCAGGGGGGCCTTTCAATTCACCCCTCCACTTT.

The chain uses TRBV6-5 and TRBJ1-1; 7 bases map to TRBD1. V lost 2 bases to trimming and J lost 3 bases; unmatched junction nucleotides: 6. Germline values: CDR1 MNHEY, CDR2 SVGAGI. The CDR3 extends over 15 amino acids. The CDR3 spells CASSYARGQYTEAFF. The CDR3 DNA is TGTGCCAGCAGTTACGCCCGGGGACAGTACACTGAAGCTTTCTTT.

This chain joins TRBV7-2 and TRBJ2-6; 7 bases agree with TRBD1. V lost 6 bases to trimming and J lost 4 bases; unmatched junction nucleotides: 6. The CDR3 contains 15 residues. Germline V gene lookup returns CDR1 SGHTA and CDR2 FQGNSA. The CDR3 nucleotides read TGTGCCAGCAGACAGACAGGGTCCGGGGCCAACGTCCTGACTTTC. Amino acids: CASRQTGSGANVLTF.

This chain links TRBV29-1 with TRBJ2-1; no firm D call. The end of the DNA aligns better with TRBJ2-7, so the J call may be wrong. The germline V gene has CDR1 SQVTM and CDR2 ANQGSEA. The CDR3 length is 12 residues. The CDR3 DNA sequence: TGCAGCGGCATGACACCGAGGTACGAGCAGTACTTC. Amino acid sequence: CSGMTPRYEQYF.

The gene calls are TRBV7-9 and TRBJ1-2; perhaps TRBD1 as D (5 bases). Germline V lookup: CDR1 SEHNR, CDR2 FQNEAQ (reference sequence). CDR3 length: 16 residues. Trimming pared 2 bases from V and 0 bases from J, leaving 13 bases between. DNA of the CDR3: TGTGCCAGCAGCTTAATATCCGGGACCGCTAACTATGGCTACACCTTC. Protein product: CASSLISGTANYGYTF.

This clonotype has only a few counts. The chain's CDR3 is CAWTDSTPGEAFF. The CDR3 nucleotides read TGTGCCTGGACAGACAGTACGCCGGGCGAAGCTTTCTTT. V gene TRBV30 combines with J gene TRBJ1-1, with D maybe TRBD1 (5 bases). The CDR3 loop spans 13 amino acids. The germline V gene encodes CDR1 GTSNPN and CDR2 SVGIG (reference sequence). V shed 4 bases and J shed 8 bases, with 17 bases lying between them. Using reference TRBV30 and TRBJ1-1 for the parts outside the CDR3, the full variable domain is SQTIHQWPATLVQPVGSPLSLECTVEGTSNPNLYWYRQAAGRGLQLLFYSVGIGQISSEVPQNLSASRPQDRQFILSSKKLLLSDSGFYLCAWTDSTPGEAFFGQGTRLTVV.

The V and J genes are TRBV20-1 and TRBJ2-5, with 11 bases lining up with TRBD2. The J call may be incorrect, as the DNA end agrees better with TRBJ2-1. Germline V gene lookup returns CDR1 DFQATT and CDR2 SNEGSKA (reference sequence). This CDR3 comprises 14 residues. The CDR3 DNA reads as TGCAGTGCCCCGGGGGGACTAGCGGAACGTGAGCAGTTCTTC. It specifies CSAPGGLAEREQFF.

CDR3 sequence: CAWNRDRGDEQYF. In DNA form, the CDR3 reads TGTGCCTGGAACCGGGACAGGGGGGACGAGCAGTACTTC. The genes are TRBV30 and TRBJ2-7; 11 positions match TRBD1. Germline V CDR1 and CDR2: GTSNPN, SVGIG (reference sequence). The CDR3 is 13 residues long. J was trimmed by 5 bases and V by 4 bases; bases with no gene match: 4.

The chain uses TRBV20-1 and TRBJ2-5; 10 nucleotides line up with TRBD2. The DNA matches TRBJ2-7 better at its end, which makes the J call doubtful. CDR1 is DFQATT, CDR2 SNEGSKA, per germline (reference sequence). CDR3 length equals 16 residues. CDR3 in DNA: TGCAGTGCTAGAGCCCGAAGCGGGAGGGCCTTCTACGAGCAGTACTTC. Translated: CSARARSGRAFYEQYF.

This sequence joins TRBV7-9 and TRBJ2-5; D might be TRBD1 (6 bases). This CDR3 is 14 amino acids long. Trimming left V 5 bases short and J 5 bases short, with 15 bases between. The germline CDR1 and CDR2 sequences are SEHNR and FQNEAQ (reference sequence). CDR3 amino acids: CASSHSGAKETQYF. The CDR3 DNA is TGTGCCAGCAGCCATTCAGGGGCTAAGGAGACCCAGTACTTC.